This T cell receptor (beta chain) was obtained from a study of radiation and T cells in renal cell carcinoma. Study-wide results and limits: Without pretreatment biopsies, baseline tumor clonotype presence was undetermined.

The CDR3 contains 16 residues. The junction had 7 bases not matched to a gene; V was cut back by 4 bases and J by 4 bases. Germline V gene sequence: CDR1 SNHLY, CDR2 FYNNEI. Note on this clone: The antigen is unknown.

Time point defined: blood 2 weeks post-SBRT. Treatment reported: 15 Gy SBRT to primary tumor, nephrectomy 4 weeks later. After SBRT, blood was collected at 2 and 4 weeks, plus baseline. The patient's renal cell carcinoma had clear cell pathology. Data came from immunoSEQ multiplex PCR; TCRdb stores just in-frame clones and leaves some out. The sample lists tens of thousands of clones, approximately 83% seen once, with 22% in the top ten. The rearrangement uses TRBV2 and TRBJ2-1, with TRBD1 matching 10 bases. The clonotype was recovered from a woman aged 50 to 65 with renal cell carcinoma. Specimen: blood, collected from a patient whose treatment included radiotherapy and nephrectomy. This CDR3 is CASSVGSDRGYNEQFF. CDR3 DNA sequence: TGTGCCAGCAGTGTAGGGTCGGACAGGGGGTACAATGAGCAGTTCTTC.